The source of this T cell receptor beta chain is a study of CD8+CD57+ T cells in acquired aplastic anemia. This clonotype was counted many times. J gave up 3 bases and V 4 bases, and 4 bases lay outside the gene matches. The CDR3 sequence is 14 residues long. Germline V gene sequence: CDR1 MNHEY, CDR2 SVGAGI. Investigators profiled TCR beta VDJ and CDR3 from genomic DNA template. TCRdb re-analysed the reads in MiXCR, keeping a single row per CDR3 protein. The repertoire holds some 200,000 distinct CDR3 sequences, with roughly half as singletons. Flow cytometry had shown expanded CD8+CD57+ cells in the patients chosen for sequencing.

The sample comprised sorted CD4+, CD8+, or CD8+CD57+ T cells (not recorded which) from PBMCs. The chain employs TRBV6-5 and TRBJ2-7, with TRBD1 matching over 9 bases. The sequence came from a human donor with aplastic anemia. The CDR3, as DNA: TGTGCCAGCAGTTCCCCGGGACAGGGCTACGAGCAGTACTTC. Translated, it gives CASSSPGQGYEQYF.